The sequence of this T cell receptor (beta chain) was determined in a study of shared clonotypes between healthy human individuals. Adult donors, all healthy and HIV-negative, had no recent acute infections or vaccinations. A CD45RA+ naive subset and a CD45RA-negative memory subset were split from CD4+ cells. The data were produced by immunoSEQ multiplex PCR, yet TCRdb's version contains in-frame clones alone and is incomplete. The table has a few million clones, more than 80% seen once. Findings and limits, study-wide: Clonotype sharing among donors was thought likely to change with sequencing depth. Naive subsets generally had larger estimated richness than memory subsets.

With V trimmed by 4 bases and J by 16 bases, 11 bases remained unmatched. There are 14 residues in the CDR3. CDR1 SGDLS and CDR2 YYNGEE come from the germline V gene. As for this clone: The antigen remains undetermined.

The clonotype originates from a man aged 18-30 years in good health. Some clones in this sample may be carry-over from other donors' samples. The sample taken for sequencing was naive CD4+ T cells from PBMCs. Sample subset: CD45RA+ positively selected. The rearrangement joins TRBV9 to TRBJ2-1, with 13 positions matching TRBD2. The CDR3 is CASSPRLAGGLPFF. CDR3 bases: TGTGCCAGCAGCCCTAGACTAGCGGGAGGTTTACCTTTCTTC. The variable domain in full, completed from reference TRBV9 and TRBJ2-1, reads DSGVTQTPKHLITATGQRVTLRCSPRSGDLSVYWYQQSLDQGLQFLIQYYNGEERAKGNILERFSAQQFPDLHSELNLSSLELGDSALYFCASSPRLAGGLPFFGPGTRLTVL.